This T cell receptor (beta chain) came from a study of cytomegalovirus exposure and HLA in healthy donors (TCRdb year 2017). General notes on the study: According to an earlier analysis of several hundred of the donors, 150 million to 200 million T cells yielded roughly 100 million unique TCR beta sequences and around 300 Gb of sequence data. Approximately 300 gigabases of sequencing data and roughly 81 million unique TCR sequences made up an early release that covered 640 HLA-typed donors. Of the 398 genotyped donors, roughly 80% fell in the genetic ancestry cluster associated with self-reported Caucasian donors. The study was designed to test whether signatures of past pathogen exposure could be identified by cataloging public T cell receptors. The study used immunosequencing to profile the T cell repertoires of hundreds of subjects and linked those repertoires to cytomegalovirus serostatus. A separate validation cohort of roughly 110 different subjects was used in addition to the roughly 700-subject first cohort. High-throughput TCR immunosequencing, statistical association of individual TCRs with disease status, and machine learning were combined to predict cytomegalovirus infection status. A later analysis re-examined previously published TCR beta repertoires from just over 650 donors and added high-resolution HLA genotyping to investigate patterns of TCR occurrence. Rather than using new phenotypic data, the later analysis identified candidate immune exposures from TCR beta sequences and from how often those sequences occurred across donors. In an earlier analysis of about 590 of the donors, high-throughput TCR beta sequencing was used to judge whether each TCR beta V gene segment behaved as functional or pseudogenic. Donor age, sex, ethnicity and CMV serostatus were compiled alongside the repertoire data. Genome-wide SNP genotypes for about three fifths of the 666 donors were used in a later genetic analysis, which treated that subset as a discovery cohort. All discovery cohort repertoires had been generated on a single sequencing platform. Both class I and class II loci were covered by HLA typing, at four-digit resolution. Typing coverage varied by locus: roughly 629-640 donors for A, B, C, DRB1 and DQB1; more than 500 for DQA1; about 590 for DPA1; roughly 450 for DPB1. Four to six DR-DQ haplotypes were handled as single units for association and clustering, since linkage in the cohort was strong. Across about 370 genotyped donors of the cohort, an average of about 220,000 unique TCR beta nucleotide sequences per donor were sequenced, and roughly 20% of those sequences were non-productive.

On the study overall, not on this receptor specifically: Some IMGT-functional V segments, including TRBV6-2 and TRBV6-3, could not be distinguished by the 87-base-pair reads and were therefore excluded. In a later analysis, several top co-occurrence clusters were reported to appear linked to parvovirus B19, influenza, CMV and Epstein-Barr virus. Because counts were too low, some 17 rarely observed V segments, including chromosome 9 orphons, were left out of the earlier analysis of approximately 580 of the donors. In a later analysis, TCR association rates were found to vary across HLA loci, with the most associated TCRs seen for DRB1 alleles and the fewest for HLA-C alleles. Because HLA typing was missing for some donors at each locus, association tests included only the typed subset. The only immune exposure information available for the cohort was CMV serostatus. The sequencing pipeline was judged likely to have produced a cluster of highly shared sequence variants as a technical artifact. V-gene and J-gene trimming of TCR beta chains was associated with a missense DCLRE1C variant in a later genetic analysis, and the association was replicated in an independent cohort. When HLA alleles, especially DR and DQ, strongly co-occurred, TCR associations were difficult to assign to individual alleles. This cohort had only TCR beta chains sequenced, and the lack of alpha or paired-chain data limited which features could be detected. In a later analysis, about 17,000 TCR beta sequences were associated with specific HLA alleles at a false discovery rate of 0.05. In a later analysis, HLA-associated TCR beta chains showed more clonal expansion and lower generation probabilities than non-associated chains that were equally common. While some public TCRs were present in many individuals, most TCR sequences turned up only very rarely across donors. In the study, 164 TCR beta chains were listed as associated with cytomegalovirus. Correlated functional status among segregating V segments might be attributable to linkage disequilibrium, but an unknown experimental factor could not be ruled out. The authors suggested that the approach could potentially be extended to other disease states and immunological phenotypes. In an earlier analysis of some 500 of the donors, most TCR beta V segments were observed in productive rearrangements about 90% or about 30% of the time, broadly matching IMGT annotations. Three of the identified cytomegalovirus-associated TCR beta chains were confirmed in vitro to be specific for cytomegalovirus antigens. Roughly uniform sequencing depth across donors was assumed in presence/absence analyses, although this assumption may not hold. In a later analysis, most CMV-associated TCR beta chains were found to appear HLA-restricted, with HLA associations seemingly driven largely by CMV exposure. A further reported finding was that TCR beta sequences accurately predicted the HLA-A and HLA-B alleles for most subjects in the first cohort. In both the original and validation cohorts, the classifier was reported to diagnose cytomegalovirus status with high specificity and sensitivity. According to a later genetic analysis, donors in an Asian-associated ancestry cluster had fewer N-insertions in productive TCRs than the approximately 630-donor mean.

The cohort was made up of 666 healthy bone marrow donors. Cohort members were all nominally healthy when sampled, although unrecorded immune exposures were likely present. The donor tested CMV seronegative, placing the donor among the 350 to 400 seronegative members of the cohort. A peripheral blood sample was collected from each donor, and TCR beta sequencing was performed on peripheral blood mononuclear cells. The Qiagen DNeasy Blood Extraction Kit was used to extract genomic DNA from the blood cell samples. The trim is 2 bases for V and 6 bases for J, with a gap of 16 bases between the germline ends. Including cysteine and phenylalanine, the CDR3 has 15 amino acids. Only CDR3 DNA is held: 45 bases, read in frame from base 1. In the germline V gene (reference sequence), CDR1 corresponds to SEHNR and CDR2 to FQNEAQ. The library relied on the immunoSEQ multiplex PCR assay. A mixture of 60 forward primers for TCR Vbeta segments and 13 reverse primers for TCR Jbeta segments was used in the multiplex PCR. A multiplex PCR assay on genomic DNA amplified the CDR3 region of rearranged TCR beta genes. The amplified TCR beta libraries were sequenced on the Illumina HiSeq System as 87-base-pair reads. From the authors' description of their analysis: Across the 600 to 700 repertoires, a later analysis counted 80 million or so unique TCR beta chains, roughly 11 million of which were shared by at least two donors. A nearest-neighbor algorithm error-corrected the raw reads and collapsed the reads into unique sequences, merging closely related sequences to remove PCR and sequencing errors. V, D and J gene segments were assigned by aligning CDR3 sequences to IMGT reference sequences. Each retained sequence needed at least a six-nucleotide match to both a V gene segment and a J gene segment. A rearrangement was called productive if the CDR3 had no stop codons and remained in frame with V and J, and every other rearrangement was called non-productive. CDR3 was defined according to IMGT convention as the region running from the second conserved V-encoded cysteine to the conserved J-encoded phenylalanine. Sequences without an unambiguous match to a single V gene segment were excluded from the earlier analysis of 500 to 700 of the donors. An earlier analysis of approximately 590 of the donors called V segments functional above 56.7% productive rearrangements and segregating when the between-donor standard deviation exceeded 5%. A statistical classification framework was built to diagnose cytomegalovirus status from the catalog of TCR beta chain sequences. A later analysis assigned V and J genes by comparing TCR nucleotide sequences with IMGT/GENE-DB human TR gene sequences. A later analysis assigned CDR3 sequences and most-parsimonious VDJ recombination scenarios with the TCRdist pipeline. A later analysis defined each TCR beta chain by its CDR3 amino acid sequence plus V-gene family, and excluded reads lacking a unique V-gene family. A later analysis removed several hundred highly shared, low-generation-probability nucleotide sequences to deal with suspected cross-contamination and a sequencing artifact. In a later analysis, a clonal expansion index for each public chain was calculated from normalized within-repertoire ranks of inferred template counts. Generation probabilities in a later analysis came from a VDJ recombination model fitted to out-of-frame rearrangements, and those results were checked against IGoR. In a later analysis, hypergeometric tests were used to score TCR-TCR, TCR-HLA and TCR-CMV co-occurrence, with a repertoire-size bias correction applied to TCR pairs. To estimate false discovery rates, a later analysis permuted the HLA or CMV assignments 20 times. A later analysis grouped co-occurring TCRs with DBSCAN, adding TCRdist sequence similarity when clustering within HLA-allele-positive subsets. Repertoires with fewer than 30,000 or more than 120,000 public chains, plus five repertoires with anomalous nucleotide sharing, were excluded from co-occurrence clustering. This immuneACCESS table, as held by TCRdb, lists in-frame sequences with V and J called but not all clones. Of the missing ones, under half trace to an unresolved V gene in checked studies; the others have no known cause. That table is the source of V, J and clone size, and D and trimming were worked out from the DNA. A total of 90,000 to 110,000 clones appear in this sample, around 15% of them only once. Together, the top ten hold roughly 0.89% of the sample.

A note on this clone: Its antigen target is currently unknown. Base qualities are not provided; no much larger clone lies one nucleotide away.

This clonotype originated in a female donor in good health and CMV-seronegative. The chain was built from TRBV7-9 and TRBJ1-1, with no reliable assignment of the D segment. Sequencing was done on a sample of PBMCs. The nucleotide sequence reads as follows: TGTGCCAGCAGCTTATATTACGGGAAGAAATCTGAAGCTTTCTTT. It codes for CASSLYYGKKSEAFF.